This T cell receptor (beta chain) was recovered during a study of T cell responses to AZD1222 COVID-19 vaccine (dated by TCRdb to about 2021). Notes on the research overall: AZD1222 recipients with second doses at about 4 weeks or about 12 weeks were pooled, because spike-specific TCR depth and breadth did not differ between schedules. TCR sequencing was performed for fewer than 250 trial participants, of whom 200 to 220 were given two doses of AZD1222 and approximately 26 were given two doses of MenACWY control vaccine. Enrollment into the trials was organized by age into subgroups of 18-55, 56-69 and 70-plus years, and those subgroups contained roughly 150, 30 and 60 TCR-sequenced participants, respectively.

This clone appeared a single time. What antigen it recognizes has not been identified. No qualities accompany the bases; no much larger clone lies one base away. The CDR3 regions of human TCRbeta chains were analyzed by immunosequencing. As for the original processing: Repertoire TCRs were checked for matches against a reference library of SARS-CoV-2-specific TCRs that had been generated using the MIRA antigen-specificity platform. Breadth meant the fraction of unique TCRs that were SARS-CoV-2-associated, whereas depth meant the fraction of total T cells that were SARS-CoV-2-associated. Using the MIRA data, each spike-specific TCR was mapped to the spike region that the TCR reacts to and placed in a CD4 or CD8 class. Log10-transformed breadth and depth values were compared by one-way ANOVA with Sidak's multiple comparisons tests. TCRdb mirrors the immuneACCESS table, restricted to in-frame sequences. Some clones are absent from its copies; in checked studies, under half trace to an unresolved V gene, and the reason for the others is unknown. Clone size and V and J calls were adopted from that table, with D and trimming inferred from the DNA. For this sample there are roughly 130,000 clones; over 85% appear just once. The ten largest account for just over 5.5% of the sample.

The CDR3 runs 12 residues from the cysteine to the phenylalanine. The CDR3 DNA has 36 bases and is translated from base 1. The junction shows trimming of 5 bases on V and 13 bases on J, plus 14 bases between the germline ends. The CDR1 and CDR2 encoded by the germline V gene are SGHVS and FQNEAQ. The sample's time point label is to be understood as: baseline before first vaccination. Samples from vaccinated people were obtained from the UK trials COV001 and COV002, which included a single-blind randomized controlled phase 2/3 trial of AZD1222 (ChAdOx1 nCoV-19) in healthy adults. For TCRbeta chain sequencing, PBMC samples were collected from trial participants at day 0 and at day 28 after the second dose. General study outcomes and caveats: Participants were mostly white British and included more females than males, and it was suggested by the authors that clonal diversity may have been underestimated. Conclusions about previously exposed vaccinees are limited because only six or seven AZD1222 recipients were SARS-CoV-2 seropositive at baseline. In the small 56-69-year group, the increase in depth fell short of significance, most likely because of low power. Because no day 14 peak-response samples were available, repertoires were characterized only after the peak T cell response. After two AZD1222 doses, both the breadth and the depth of spike-specific TCRs were significantly higher than at day 0 and than in MenACWY recipients. The whole spike protein was spanned by vaccine-associated CD4 TCRs, and dominant responses were seen in regions 160-218 and 743-854. Nearly half of unique spike-specific TCRs reportedly recognized epitopes outside regions mutated in the B.1.351 and B.1.1.7 variants.

The chain links TRBV7-8 with TRBJ1-4; the D gene is unclear. The specimen was peripheral blood, collected on day 0 of AZD1222 vaccination. This TCR came from an adult in good health. The CDR3 region has the sequence CASSQVGLRLFF. The nucleotide sequence reads TGTGCCAGCAGCCAAGTAGGATTGCGACTGTTTTTT.